The rows below give T cell receptor beta chains drawn from one sample of a study of blood T cell repertoires in COVID-19. Sequencing used immunoSEQ multiplex PCR; TCRdb keeps in-frame clones, though not all of them. The sample lists roughly 250,000 clones, about 80% occurring once. The sequencing input was peripheral blood. The receptors originated from a person between 65 and 79 years old with COVID-19, enrolled during active disease. Both conserved end residues are trimmed from each CDR3. The D gene is left open where the match is weak. Rows give clone size only sometimes, using once, few, many, or a class for an expanded clone.

once	TRBV9	TRBJ1-2	TRBD1	ASSVAPGQGEGYT
NA	TRBV5-1	TRBJ2-1	TRBD2	ASSRTSGYNEQF
NA	TRBV24-1	TRBJ2-7	TRBD1	ATQGFSYEQY
NA	TRBV30	TRBJ1-5	NA	AWSQGYQPQH
NA	TRBV5-1	TRBJ2-6	TRBD1	ASSLDRGSSWANVLT
few	TRBV4-1	TRBJ1-5	NA	ATGRGQPQH
NA	TRBV4-3	TRBJ1-2	TRBD1	ASSHGQGLVGYT
NA	TRBV19	TRBJ1-3	NA	ASTRESSSGNTIY
NA	TRBV6-2/TRBV6-3	TRBJ2-7	NA	ASSSQAYPFYEQY
NA	TRBV5-5	TRBJ2-6	TRBD1	ASSFTGTGPSGANVLT
NA	TRBV6-5	TRBJ1-4	TRBD1	ASSPGQGNEKLF
NA	TRBV7-8	TRBJ2-7	TRBD2	ASSLAGGSYEQY
NA	TRBV27	TRBJ2-2	NA	ASRTQGTGELF
NA	TRBV19	TRBJ1-1	NA	ASTEQGLNTEAF
few	TRBV30	TRBJ2-7	NA	AWSTSPNSYEQY
NA	TRBV28	TRBJ1-1	TRBD1	ASSLTGQGNTEAF
NA	TRBV5-1	TRBJ2-7	NA	ASSLGRRAYEQY
once	TRBV29-1	TRBJ2-3	TRBD2	SVLAGGPYTQY
NA	TRBV3-1/TRBV3-2	TRBJ1-6	NA	ASSQGSARSLH
NA	TRBV5-1	TRBJ1-1	TRBD1	ASSEGTGGTEAF
NA	TRBV19	TRBJ1-5	TRBD1	ASSMVGGTGGGNQPQH
once	TRBV10-1	TRBJ1-5	TRBD1	ASSDGTGGFFGNQPQH
NA	TRBV19	TRBJ2-3	NA	ASSRLGSSTDTQY
NA	TRBV6-5	TRBJ2-7	NA	ASSYFRQGGHEQY
NA	TRBV30	TRBJ1-1	TRBD1	AWSATGGVEAF
once	TRBV6-5	TRBJ1-1	NA	ASSYGQNTEAF
once	TRBV12-3/TRBV12-4	TRBJ2-1	NA	ASRDDSYNEQF
NA	TRBV29-1	TRBJ2-1	TRBD1	SVRGYGQGNEQF
NA	TRBV20-1	TRBJ2-5	NA	SARRETQY
NA	TRBV19	TRBJ1-1	NA	ASMRPLREAF
NA	TRBV7-2	TRBJ2-4	TRBD1	ASSFEGAQAKNIQY
NA	TRBV2	TRBJ2-7	TRBD2	ASSPLRAGGLSYEQY
NA	TRBV7-2	TRBJ2-1	TRBD1	ASRRSGGMDEQF
once	TRBV18	TRBJ1-6	TRBD1	ASSPLQGDGSPLH
NA	TRBV7-2	TRBJ2-3	TRBD2	ASSLARGATDTQY
NA	TRBV19	TRBJ1-5	TRBD1	ASSITGGSNQPQH
NA	TRBV9	TRBJ2-3	NA	ASTPEVGTDTQY
NA	TRBV3-1/TRBV3-2	TRBJ2-3	TRBD2	ASSQGRLAGGLITDTQY
NA	TRBV4-1	TRBJ2-4	NA	ASSQVPILLAKNIQY
NA	TRBV7-2	TRBJ2-2	NA	ASSQRGFAGELF
NA	TRBV19	TRBJ2-5	NA	ASSIGHLQETQY
NA	TRBV13	TRBJ1-6	NA	ASSFTGGSSPLH
NA	TRBV28	TRBJ2-7	TRBD2	ASSLAGAYYEQY
NA	TRBV27	TRBJ2-7	TRBD2	ASSASGTSRYEQY
once	TRBV6-5	TRBJ1-4	NA	ASSYERGGDEKLF
NA	TRBV5-4	TRBJ2-3	NA	ASSLGGLPSTDTQY
once	TRBV7-3	TRBJ2-2	TRBD2	ASALAGGQVGELF
NA	TRBV7-3	TRBJ1-6	NA	ASSPDSNSPLH
NA	TRBV2	TRBJ2-3	NA	ASKTSSTDTQY
NA	TRBV18	TRBJ1-2	TRBD1	ASSPGQNYLGHSYT
once	TRBV6-1	TRBJ1-1	NA	ASSEFRGGGGGTEAF
NA	TRBV27	TRBJ1-2	NA	ASSLLGRDNGYT
NA	TRBV9	TRBJ2-1	TRBD2	ASSVLAGEIL
NA	TRBV6-1	TRBJ1-1	NA	ASSELRAF
NA	TRBV5-6	TRBJ2-1	TRBD2	ASSLVSGRARSDNEQF
NA	TRBV9	TRBJ1-5	NA	ASSPRPSSNQPQH